Many counts were recorded for the clone carrying this TCR beta chain. The sample originates from a study of neurological immune-mediated disorders. Germline loops: CDR1 SGHTA, CDR2 FQGNSA. This CDR3 spans 15 amino acids. V lost 6 bases, J lost 9 bases, and 11 bases stayed unmatched. TCRdb passed the 5' RACE reads through MiXCR, listing each CDR3 protein once. The sample consists of about 80,000 distinct CDR3 sequences, around a tenth of them appearing once. Sample: PBMCs. The origin of this receptor is a man aged 50 or older in good health. The genes are TRBV7-2 and TRBJ2-1; 10 positions agree with TRBD1. CDR3 region: CASRGDRGIRSEQFF. The DNA of the CDR3 is TGTGCCAGCAGGGGGGACAGGGGAATTAGGAGTGAGCAGTTCTTC.